The source of this T cell receptor (beta chain) is a study of shared T cell receptors in the human thymus. Produced via immunoSEQ multiplex PCR; TCRdb's table is partial and in-frame only. The sample holds roughly 660,000 clones, around nine tenths seen once. The CDR3 length is 14 residues. Trimming removed 5 bases from V and 9 bases from J, with 17 bases in between. Germline V gene data show CDR1 as MNHEY and CDR2 as SMNVEV (reference sequence). This sample was also put to use in a study of human thymus T cells. That paper states: Related reports documented highly overlapping thymic repertoires among unrelated individuals.

This clonotype was obtained from a boy in the first two years of life with a congenital heart defect. Sequencing was done on a sample of thymocytes. The chain couples TRBV27 to TRBJ1-3, with D perhaps matching TRBD1 (5 bases). The CDR3: CASSPQRGSGTIYF. CDR3 DNA sequence: TGTGCCAGCAGTCCCCAGCGGGGCTCCGGCACCATATATTTT.